These 27 T cell receptor beta chains were all obtained from the same sample, sequenced in a study of shared clonotypes between healthy human individuals. CD45RO-negative CD8 cells positively selected for CCR7 made up the naive population, which excluded terminally differentiated effector memory CD45RA+ cells. Clones were read by immunoSEQ multiplex PCR, and TCRdb kept only the in-frame ones, dropping some. Here the sample spans over 2 million clones, about 95% being singletons. Sequencing input: naive CD8+ T cells sorted from blood. These receptors all stem from a man aged 18-30 years in good health.

This sequence joins TRBV14 and TRBJ2-3, with a weak D call TRBD1 (6 bases). This CDR3 has 18 amino acids. V was trimmed by 0 bases and J by 2 bases, leaving 18 bases between them. Germline V gene sequence: CDR1 SGHDN, CDR2 FVKESK. CDR3 sequence: CASSQDPLPQGYTDTQYF. CDR3 DNA: TGTGCCAGCAGCCAAGATCCTCTGCCACAGGGTTACACAGATACGCAGTATTTT.

The chain is built from TRBV7-6 and TRBJ1-4, with a possible D match to TRBD1 (5 bases). Trimming shortened V by 0 bases and J by 8 bases, and 10 bases separated the two germline ends. Germline V CDR1 and CDR2: SGHVS, FNYEAQ. The CDR3 is 14 residues long. CDR3 bases: TGTGCCAGCAGCTTAGCGGGGGAGGGAGAAAAACTGTTTTTT. It translates to CASSLAGEGEKLFF.

The chain is built from TRBV30 and TRBJ1-2, with D possibly being TRBD1 (6 bases). Germline V lookup: CDR1 GTSNPN, CDR2 SVGIG (reference sequence). The V end lost 2 bases, the J end lost 1 base, and 20 bases lay between the germline ends. This CDR3 region has 17 residues. The DNA of the CDR3 is TGTGCCTGGAGTATGGGGGACACGGTGCCATTTAACTATGGCTACACCTTC. Its translation is CAWSMGDTVPFNYGYTF.

Points on this clone: Other DNA sequences of this sample code for an identical CDR3. The J gene is TRBJ2-7, the V gene TRBV27; a possible D gene is TRBD2 (5 bases). V lost 3 bases, J lost 0 bases, and 6 bases lay in between. This CDR3 spans 13 amino acids. Germline CDR1 MNHEY, CDR2 SMNVEV (reference sequence). CDR3 in DNA: TGTGCCAGCAGTTTCACTAGCTCCTACGAGCAGTACTTC. It specifies CASSFTSSYEQYF.

The chain couples TRBV21-1 to TRBJ2-2. TRBV21-1 is a known pseudogene. This CDR3 has 17 amino acids. In DNA form, the CDR3 reads TGTGCCAGCAGCAAATACAACCCGGGGGCTGACACCGGGGAGCTGTTTTTT. This gives the protein CASSKYNPGADTGELFF.

The chain has TRBV6-1 and TRBJ1-1, with D hard to call. Germline values: CDR1 MNHNS, CDR2 SASEGT. V was trimmed by 2 bases and J by 0 bases, leaving 13 bases between them. The CDR3 length is 16 residues. In DNA form, the CDR3 reads TGTGCCAGCAGTGAATTGGGATTTTTCATGAACACTGAAGCTTTCTTT. It is translated as CASSELGFFMNTEAFF.

This chain connects TRBV30 to TRBJ1-1; D is possibly TRBD1 (6 bases). Trimming removed 2 bases at V and 2 bases at J, with 12 bases between. The CDR3 has 14 residues. Germline V gene lookup returns CDR1 GTSNPN and CDR2 SVGIG (reference sequence). The CDR3 loop is CAWSWGAANTEAFF. CDR3 in DNA: TGTGCCTGGAGTTGGGGGGCGGCAAACACTGAAGCTTTCTTT.

Of note for this clone: Within the sample, other DNA sequences also encode this same CDR3. V gene TRBV5-6 combines with J gene TRBJ2-7, with TRBD1 matching over 8 bases. This CDR3 is built from 14 residues. The junction had 2 bases not matched to a gene; V was cut back by 0 bases and J by 3 bases. Germline assignment: CDR1 SGHDT and CDR2 YYEEEE. The CDR3 region has the DNA TGTGCCAGCAGCTTGGCAGGGGGCTTCTACGAGCAGTACTTC. Translating it yields CASSLAGGFYEQYF.

V and J are TRBV27 and TRBJ1-1, with D hard to call. In germline, CDR1 is MNHEY, CDR2 SMNVEV (reference sequence). Trimming cost V 3 bases and J 8 bases, with 7 bases left between them. The CDR3 is made up of 11 amino acids. The CDR3 DNA sequence: TGTGCCAGCAGTTTCGGGCAGGAAGCTTTCTTT. This sequence encodes CASSFGQEAFF.

The V call is TRBV5-6, the J call TRBJ2-2, with D possibly matching TRBD1 (5 bases). Trimming left V 1 base short and J 3 bases short, with 13 bases between. CDR1 and CDR2 (germline): SGHDT, YYEEEE. The CDR3 contains 16 residues. The CDR3 here is CASSLRLKGDTGELFF. The CDR3 DNA sequence: TGTGCCAGCAGCTTGCGTCTTAAAGGGGACACCGGGGAGCTGTTTTTT.

V and J are TRBV11-2 and TRBJ2-2; TRBD1 aligns across 8 bases. CDR3 length: 17 amino acids. Germline lookup yields CDR1 SGHAT and CDR2 FQNNGV. V shed 4 bases and J 6 bases; nucleotides not matched to a gene: 13. The CDR3 is CASSSGWGTGGAGELFF. In nucleotides, the CDR3 is TGTGCCAGCAGCTCGGGCTGGGGGACAGGAGGGGCCGGGGAGCTGTTTTTT.

V is TRBV27 and J is TRBJ2-7, with 14 bases lining up with TRBD2. V was clipped by 6 bases and J by 1 base; unmatched bases: 14. This CDR3 contains 19 residues. CDR1 and CDR2 from the germline V gene are MNHEY and SMNVEV (reference sequence). The chain's CDR3 is CASSPVGLAGGEGSYEQYF. CDR3 DNA sequence: TGTGCCAGCAGCCCTGTAGGACTAGCGGGAGGAGAAGGGTCCTACGAGCAGTACTTC.

As for this clone: Other DNA sequences in this specimen translate into the identical CDR3. This chain joins TRBV27 and TRBJ2-7; D not resolved. CDR1 and CDR2 (germline): MNHEY, SMNVEV (reference sequence). V was pared by 4 bases and J by 4 bases, with 5 bases between. The CDR3 runs to 11 residues. The DNA for the CDR3 is TGTGCCAGCAGTTCTGATTACGAGCAGTACTTC. Translated: CASSSDYEQYF.

V is TRBV6-1 and J is TRBJ2-7; the D is unclear. The CDR3 loop spans 15 amino acids. The germline V gene encodes CDR1 MNHNS and CDR2 SASEGT. V was pared by 8 bases and J by 1 base, with 18 bases between. DNA for the CDR3: TGTGCCAGCCGCTCCCTGGCGGATACATCCTACGAGCAGTACTTC. Encoded protein: CASRSLADTSYEQYF.

The genes are TRBV5-3 and TRBJ2-3; 7 bases align to TRBD2. TRBV5-3 is an ORF, and what it does is uncertain. The ends lost 4 bases at V and 2 bases at J; junction bases unmatched: 7. The CDR3 totals 15 residues. This chain's CDR3 is CARSTGLVFTDTQYF. As DNA, the CDR3 is TGTGCCAGAAGCACAGGACTAGTCTTCACAGATACGCAGTATTTT.

This chain connects TRBV5-4 to TRBJ2-7; tentative D call: TRBD2 (6 bases). The CDR3 loop spans 14 amino acids. CDR1 SGHNT and CDR2 YYREEE come from the germline V gene (reference sequence). Trimming stripped 2 bases from V and 0 bases from J, with 9 bases between. The CDR3 here is CASSFNGGSYEQYF. The DNA of the CDR3 is TGTGCCAGCAGCTTCAACGGGGGCTCCTACGAGCAGTACTTC.

J is TRBJ2-7 and V is TRBV7-9, with TRBD1 matching over 8 bases. The J segment lost 5 bases and the V segment lost 7 bases, leaving 4 bases of the junction unmatched. Germline CDR1 and CDR2: SEHNR and FQNEAQ (reference sequence). The CDR3 runs 12 residues. The CDR3 sequence is CASTGTGHEQYF. CDR3 DNA sequence: TGTGCCAGCACCGGGACAGGCCACGAGCAGTACTTC.

This clone was observed a single time. The chain couples TRBV6-5 to TRBJ2-7, with TRBD2 matching 8 bases. The CDR3 is made up of 15 amino acids. The germline V gene has CDR1 MNHEY and CDR2 SVGAGI. Unmatched junction bases numbered 7, after V lost 4 bases and J lost 2 bases. This chain's CDR3 is CASSSIVAGTYEQYF. The CDR3 DNA reads as TGTGCCAGCAGTTCAATTGTAGCGGGAACCTACGAGCAGTACTTC.

Concerning this clone: Other DNA sequences in the sample encode the same CDR3. The rearrangement uses TRBV9 and TRBJ2-7; D uncertain. The V end was cut by 0 bases, the J end by 1 base, with 5 bases between. CDR1 and CDR2 (germline): SGDLS, YYNGEE. The CDR3 is 13 amino acids. The CDR3 nucleotides read TGTGCCAGCAGCGTAGGGAGTTCCTACGAGCAGTACTTC. Translation gives CASSVGSSYEQYF.

V usage is TRBV4-1 and J usage is TRBJ2-1; the D is unclear. Germline CDR1 MGHRA, CDR2 YSYEKL. V was trimmed by 0 bases and J by 12 bases, leaving 12 bases between them. The length of the CDR3 is 13 residues. CDR3 protein: CASSQEIREWQFF. CDR3 nucleotides: TGCGCCAGCAGCCAAGAGATCAGAGAATGGCAGTTCTTC.

V and J are TRBV6-5 and TRBJ1-5; unclear D gene. Germline CDR1 reads MNHEY; CDR2 reads SVGAGI. This CDR3 comprises 13 residues. Trimming cost V 0 bases and J 9 bases, with 9 bases left between them. CDR3 region: CASSYSNLGPQHF. The CDR3 coding sequence is TGTGCCAGCAGTTACTCGAATTTGGGGCCCCAGCATTTT.

The V and J genes are TRBV19 and TRBJ1-1; 7 bases are a match to TRBD1. CDR1 and CDR2 (germline): LNHDA, SQIVND (reference sequence). With 1 base clipped from V and 1 base from J, the junction kept 6 bases outside the gene matches. The CDR3 is 16 residues long. In nucleotides, the CDR3 is TGTGCCAGTAGTATAGGGCCGGGACAGTGGAACACTGAAGCTTTCTTT. This translates into CASSIGPGQWNTEAFF.

With respect to this clone: At the DNA level, this CDR3 is encoded by other sequences in the same sample as well. V and J are TRBV9 and TRBJ2-7, with TRBD1 identical over 9 bases. CDR1 and CDR2 (germline): SGDLS, YYNGEE. CDR3 length: 13 residues. With 2 bases clipped from V and 6 bases from J, the junction kept 3 bases outside the gene matches. In nucleotides, the CDR3 is TGTGCCAGCAGCGTGGGGACAGGGACCGAGCAGTACTTC. Translated: CASSVGTGTEQYF.

This clone came up once. This chain links TRBV29-1 with TRBJ1-2, with TRBD1 identical over 8 bases. The ends lost 4 bases at V and 3 bases at J; junction bases unmatched: 4. Germline lookup yields CDR1 SQVTM and CDR2 ANQGSEA. The CDR3 has 13 residues. In nucleotides, the CDR3 is TGCAGCGTTGTCGCGACAGGGGACTATGGCTACACCTTC. Amino acid sequence: CSVVATGDYGYTF.

V usage is TRBV4-1 and J usage is TRBJ2-5; D perhaps matches TRBD2 (6 bases). The V gene's germline CDR1 is MGHRA and CDR2 YSYEKL. The CDR3 is 15 amino acids. V was clipped by 0 bases and J by 3 bases, with 11 bases between them. The CDR3 is CASSQDETREETQYF. CDR3 in DNA: TGCGCCAGCAGCCAAGACGAGACTAGGGAAGAGACCCAGTACTTC.

The CDR3 region is CASTSGAYNEQFF. The CDR3 DNA is TGTGCCAGTACTAGCGGAGCCTACAATGAGCAGTTCTTC. The chain recombines TRBV9 with TRBJ2-1; 8 nucleotides agree with TRBD2. The CDR3 covers 13 residues. The trim removed 8 bases at V and 2 bases at J, leaving 3 bases unmatched. Germline-derived CDR1 and CDR2 are SGDLS and YYNGEE.

The V and J genes are TRBV19 and TRBJ1-1; D not certain. CDR1 and CDR2 (germline): LNHDA, SQIVND (reference sequence). This CDR3 has 12 amino acids. The ends were cut back, 8 bases at V and 3 bases at J, with 10 bases in the middle. DNA of the CDR3: TGTGCCAGTGCCGGCGCTGACACTGAAGCTTTCTTT. Protein: CASAGADTEAFF.